The next 25 T cell receptor beta chains were all read from a single sample in a study of T cell repertoires in cytomegalovirus infection. Via MiXCR, TCRdb re-called the reads, giving one row per CDR3 protein. The sample has 750,000 to 950,000 distinct CDR3 sequences; 25% to 35% are singletons. What these receptors recognize is not known. Sequences were derived from cultured CD8+ T cells from PBMCs, sampled from culture after CMV antigen stimulation. These receptor sequences come from a human donor in good health (CMV status not recorded). Some clones in this sample may be carry-over from other donors' samples.

This clonotype was recorded a few times. The chain recombines TRBV27 with TRBJ1-2, with D uncertain. Per germline, CDR1 MNHEY and CDR2 SMNVEV (reference sequence). V was trimmed by 3 bases and J by 4 bases, leaving 12 bases between them. The CDR3 contains 14 residues. In DNA form, the CDR3 reads TGTGCCAGCAGTTTGGGAGGTTGGGGCTATGGCTACACCTTC. Its protein is CASSLGGWGYGYTF.

There are a few counts of this clonotype. The V call is TRBV19, the J call TRBJ1-2, with D hard to call. Per the germline V gene, CDR1 is LNHDA and CDR2 is SQIVND (reference sequence). This CDR3 is 15 amino acids long. Trimming took off 5 bases at V and 4 bases at J, with 17 bases between the two ends. The CDR3 loop reads CASSPAGGEPYGYTF. The CDR3 DNA follows: TGTGCCAGTAGTCCCGCAGGCGGGGAGCCCTATGGCTACACCTTC.

The genes are TRBV12-5 and TRBJ1-1; weak D call: TRBD1 (6 bases). The germline CDR1 and CDR2 sequences are LGHNT and FRNRAP. Trimming removed 5 bases at V and 0 bases at J, with 13 bases between. CDR3 length equals 15 residues. The CDR3 here is CASGTTGGMNTEAFF. The DNA for the CDR3 is TGTGCTAGTGGTACAACCGGGGGCATGAACACTGAAGCTTTCTTT.

The sample holds a few counts of this clonotype. The rearrangement joins TRBV19 to TRBJ1-5; D unresolved. With 8 bases removed from V and 5 bases from J, the gap between germline ends came to 19 bases. Germline loops: CDR1 LNHDA, CDR2 SQIVND (reference sequence). This CDR3 has 15 residues. The CDR3 spells CASHAKREAYQPQHF. Written as DNA, the CDR3 is TGTGCCAGTCACGCCAAAAGGGAGGCCTATCAGCCCCAGCATTTT.

The table lists this clonotype with many counts. The V gene is TRBV12-5, the J gene TRBJ1-4; D gene ambiguous. Germline V gene data show CDR1 as LGHNT and CDR2 as FRNRAP. The CDR3 is made up of 16 amino acids. Trimming pared 3 bases from V and 1 base from J, leaving 12 bases between. The CDR3 DNA follows: TGTGCTAGTGGTTTTTCCTCCCCTGGAACTAATGAAAAACTGTTTTTT. Protein product: CASGFSSPGTNEKLFF.

The chain carries TRBV5-5 and TRBJ2-4; TRBD1 aligns across 9 bases. There are 15 residues in the CDR3. Losses at the gene ends were 4 bases for V and 8 bases for J; bases not matched to a gene: 10. The germline V gene encodes CDR1 SGHKS and CDR2 YYEKEE (reference sequence). Written as DNA, the CDR3 is TGTGCCAGCAGCGACCCCGGACAGGGGTATGACATTCAGTACTTC. Its protein is CASSDPGQGYDIQYF.

At least ten counts were recorded for this clonotype. CDR3 in DNA: TGTGCCAGCACCTATCAAGCGGGGACGCAGTATTTT. Translating it yields CASTYQAGTQYF. The chain employs TRBV7-2 and TRBJ2-3; 7 bases line up with TRBD2. This CDR3 has 12 amino acids. Germline values: CDR1 SGHTA, CDR2 FQGNSA. Unmatched junction bases numbered 7, after V lost 7 bases and J lost 9 bases. Full variable domain (remainder filled in from reference TRBV7-2 and TRBJ2-3): GAGVSQSPSNKVTEKGKDVELRCDPISGHTALYWYRQSLGQGLEFLIYFQGNSAPDKSGLPSDRFSAERTGGSVSTLTIQRTQQEDSAVYLCASTYQAGTQYFGPGTRLTVL.

This chain links TRBV11-2 with TRBJ1-5, with 9 bases aligning to TRBD1. The J segment lost 6 bases and the V segment lost 1 base, leaving 4 bases of the junction unmatched. The germline CDR1 and CDR2 sequences are SGHAT and FQNNGV. The CDR3 contains 15 residues. CDR3 region: CASSLGDREGQPQHF. Here the CDR3 DNA reads TGTGCCAGCAGCTTAGGGGACAGGGAAGGTCAGCCCCAGCATTTT.

There are a few counts of this clonotype. V usage is TRBV6-2 or TRBV6-3 and J usage is TRBJ2-1; D gene ambiguous. CDR1 and CDR2 from the germline V gene are MNHEY and SVGEGT. The germline V and J ends were trimmed by 7 bases and 5 bases, with 12 bases remaining between them. There are 13 residues in the CDR3. The DNA of the CDR3 is TGTGCCAGCATTAAGACTGGGAACAATGAGCAGTTCTTC. It specifies CASIKTGNNEQFF.

The gene calls are TRBV6-2 or TRBV6-3 and TRBJ2-1; D unclear. V shed 5 bases and J shed 12 bases, with 17 bases lying between them. Germline values: CDR1 MNHEY, CDR2 SVGEGT. The CDR3 covers 13 residues. The CDR3 coding sequence is TGTGCCAGCAGTCCGGTTTTACGGGCCGGGCAGTTCTTC. Its translation: CASSPVLRAGQFF.

As for this clonotype: A single base separates this from a much larger clone, so it may be a read error. V is TRBV7-2 and J is TRBJ1-1; TRBD1 might be the D (5 bases). The ends were cut back, 10 bases at V and 4 bases at J, with 16 bases in the middle. Germline CDR1 and CDR2: SGHTA and FQGNSA. The CDR3 contains 13 residues. The CDR3 here is CTTKKWGITEAFF. In DNA form, the CDR3 reads TGTACCACCAAGAAATGGGGGATCACTGAAGCTTTCTTT.

Only a few counts were recorded for this clonotype. This sequence joins TRBV12-5 and TRBJ2-6, with D perhaps matching TRBD1 (5 bases). The CDR3 is 16 residues long. Trimming took 4 bases from V and 3 from J, leaving 13 bases between them. Germline V gene sequence: CDR1 LGHNT, CDR2 FRNRAP. CDR3 residues: CASGWGEELGANVLTF. The CDR3, as DNA: TGTGCTAGTGGTTGGGGCGAGGAACTTGGGGCCAACGTCCTGACTTTC.

This clonotype was picked up many times. This sequence joins TRBV27 and TRBJ2-5; maybe TRBD1 (5 bases). Germline CDR1 is MNHEY and CDR2 is SMNVEV (reference sequence). The V end was cut by 2 bases, the J end by 4 bases, with 11 bases between. CDR3 length: 14 amino acids. CDR3 in amino acids: CASSLQGVGETQYF. The CDR3 DNA follows: TGTGCCAGCAGTTTACAGGGCGTAGGAGAGACCCAGTACTTC.

The chain joins TRBV3-1 to TRBJ2-5, with 9 bases matching TRBD2. Looked up from germline, CDR1 is LGHDT and CDR2 is YNNKEL (reference sequence). The CDR3 runs 14 residues. Trimming cost V 8 bases and J 4 bases; bases outside gene matches: 8. The CDR3, as DNA: TGTGCCAGCCTGAGCGGGGGGCTGGGAGAGACCCAGTACTTC. Translating it yields CASLSGGLGETQYF.

V usage is TRBV9 and J usage is TRBJ2-3; D is unclear. Germline CDR1 SGDLS, CDR2 YYNGEE. V was shortened by 4 bases and J by 7 bases, with 25 bases between the two germline ends. The CDR3 spans 17 residues. CDR3 sequence reads: CASSSTSTADPRNTQYF. CDR3 nucleotides: TGTGCCAGCAGCTCTACCTCGACGGCGGACCCACGGAATACGCAGTATTTT.

The chain employs TRBV2 and TRBJ1-2; 7 nucleotides line up with TRBD1. J gave up 9 bases and V 7 bases, and 5 bases lay outside the gene matches. CDR3 length: 11 amino acids. CDR1 SNHLY and CDR2 FYNNEI come from the germline V gene. The CDR3 nucleotides are TGTGCCAGCAACCGGGACAGACGCTACACCTTC. This sequence encodes CASNRDRRYTF. Full variable domain (outside the CDR3, taken from reference TRBV2 and TRBJ1-2): EPEVTQTPSHQVTQMGQEVILRCVPISNHLYFYWYRQILGQKVEFLVSFYNNEISEKSEIFDDQFSVERPDGSNFTLKIRSTKLEDSAMYFCASNRDRRYTFGSGTRLTVV.

CDR3 loop: CASSYLGGSALEHEQFF. DNA for the CDR3: TGTGCCAGCAGTTACCTGGGGGGTTCTGCCCTAGAACATGAGCAGTTCTTC. The chain carries TRBV6-2 or TRBV6-3 and TRBJ2-1, with D perhaps matching TRBD2 (6 bases). This CDR3 has 17 residues. Germline-derived CDR1 and CDR2 are MNHEY and SVGEGT. Trimming took off 2 bases at V and 8 bases at J, with 22 bases between the two ends.

V and J are TRBV7-9 and TRBJ2-1; D is unclear. CDR1 SEHNR and CDR2 FQNEAQ come from the germline V gene (reference sequence). There are 12 residues in the CDR3. V was clipped by 7 bases and J by 7 bases, with 11 bases between them. The DNA of the CDR3 is TGTGCCAGCAACCTTCAGAGGAATGAGCAGTTCTTC. It is translated as CASNLQRNEQFF.

This clonotype was found a few times. V is TRBV12-3 or TRBV12-4 and J is TRBJ1-2; possible D gene TRBD1, 5 bases. The length of the CDR3 is 15 residues. Trimming stripped 2 bases from V and 4 bases from J, with 14 bases between. The DNA for the CDR3 is TGTGCCAGCAGTTTATCTCCGACAGACCCCTATGGCTACACCTTC. It specifies CASSLSPTDPYGYTF.

This clonotype has a handful of counts. The chain carries TRBV7-3 and TRBJ1-2; 7 bases line up with TRBD1. V gave up 6 bases and J gave up 8 bases; unmatched junction bases: 9. The CDR3 spans 13 residues. Germline loops: CDR1 SGHTA, CDR2 FQGTGA. CDR3: CASRDEGASGYTF. The CDR3 region has the DNA TGTGCCAGCAGAGACGAGGGGGCATCGGGCTACACCTTC.

This clonotype has more than one count but fewer than ten. Compared with germline, one end of the junction differs, possibly owing to a read error. The chain recombines TRBV5-3 with TRBJ1-1; maybe TRBD1 (6 bases). TRBV5-3 carries the ORF label, with uncertain function. There are 12 residues in the CDR3. The CDR3 sequence: CASSWTDYEAFF. The CDR3 DNA reads TGTGCCAGCAGCTGGACAGACTATGAAGCTTTCTTT.

This clonotype was seen ten or more times. The chain recombines TRBV7-6 with TRBJ1-1, with D unresolved. The V end was cut by 0 bases, the J end by 5 bases, with 7 bases between. Germline loops: CDR1 SGHVS, CDR2 FNYEAQ. This CDR3 has 13 amino acids. CDR3 coding DNA: TGTGCCAGCAGCTTAGCCGTAGGGACTGAAGCTTTCTTT. Translated, it gives CASSLAVGTEAFF.

This clonotype was picked up many times. The V and J genes are TRBV25-1 and TRBJ2-2; D unresolved. The germline gives CDR1 MGHDK, CDR2 SYGVNS. The germline V and J ends were trimmed by 4 bases and 5 bases, with 11 bases remaining between them. The CDR3 has 14 amino acids. The DNA of the CDR3 is TGTGCCAGCAGTGGCCCTACAGAGACCGGGGAGCTGTTTTTT. Residues: CASSGPTETGELFF.

V is TRBV27 and J is TRBJ2-3; D ambiguous. V lost 8 bases, J lost 3 bases, and 6 bases lay in between. The CDR3 extends over 11 amino acids. CDR1 is MNHEY and CDR2 is SMNVEV in the germline V gene (reference sequence). The CDR3 is CASQSTDTQYF. The CDR3 bases are TGTGCCAGCCAGAGTACAGATACGCAGTATTTT.

This clonotype was counted ten times or more. This rearrangement joins TRBV7-8 to TRBJ2-1; D is perhaps TRBD2 (6 bases). Trimming took off 8 bases at V and 5 bases at J, with 16 bases between the two ends. CDR1 and CDR2 from the germline V gene are SGHVS and FQNEAQ. The CDR3 loop spans 14 amino acids. The CDR3 nucleotides are TGTGCCAGCTGGACGGGGGTGGGGGACAATGAGCAGTTCTTC. The encoded protein is CASWTGVGDNEQFF.